The 24 T cell receptor beta chains in this list originate from one sample, sequenced in a study of cytomegalovirus exposure and HLA in healthy donors. TCRdb keeps only in-frame clones here, not all; method: immunoSEQ multiplex PCR. The sample has 57,000 or so clones; roughly 90% are singletons. The sequenced material came from PBMCs. The receptor set was obtained from a woman aged 25 to 39 in good health and CMV-seronegative.

The genes are TRBV18 and TRBJ1-1, with a possible D match to TRBD1 (6 bases). The CDR3 spans 16 residues. Deletions cut 6 bases from V and 0 bases from J, with 17 bases between. The V gene's germline CDR1 is KGHSH and CDR2 LQKENI. CDR3 DNA sequence: TGTGCCAGCTCGACGAATGGGCAGGGGATGAACACTGAAGCTTTCTTT. It specifies CASSTNGQGMNTEAFF.

The V gene is TRBV6-1, the J gene TRBJ2-2; 7 bases match TRBD2. The CDR3 covers 19 residues. V dropped 0 bases and J dropped 0; count of bases not matched to a gene: 10. CDR1 is MNHNS, CDR2 SASEGT, per germline. CDR3 region: CASSEAIRWGGANTGELFF. DNA of the CDR3: TGTGCCAGCAGTGAAGCGATCAGATGGGGGGGGGCGAACACCGGGGAGCTGTTTTTT.

The rearrangement joins TRBV5-1 to TRBJ2-1; 11 nucleotides line up with TRBD2. Losses at the gene ends were 5 bases for V and 6 bases for J; bases not matched to a gene: 4. The CDR3 runs 14 residues. The germline V gene has CDR1 SGHRS and CDR2 YFSETQ. CDR3 loop: CASSLAGGSNEQFF. In DNA, the CDR3 is TGCGCCAGCAGTTTAGCGGGAGGGAGCAATGAGCAGTTCTTC.

The J gene is TRBJ2-7, the V gene TRBV13; 9 bases fit TRBD2. Germline-derived CDR1 and CDR2 are PRHDT and FYEKMQ (reference sequence). The CDR3 totals 15 residues. The V gene end was trimmed by 6 bases and the J gene end by 3 bases; junction bases not matched to a gene: 9. Written as DNA, the CDR3 is TGTGCCAGCAGATTGAGCGGGAGGAGTATCTACGAGCAGTACTTC. It yields the protein CASRLSGRSIYEQYF.

J is TRBJ2-1 and V is TRBV11-2; D unresolved. The length of the CDR3 is 14 residues. Between the trimmed V and J ends, which lost 3 bases and 5 bases, there was a span of 11 bases. Germline assignment: CDR1 SGHAT and CDR2 FQNNGV. The CDR3: CASSFPGLNNEQFF. Here the CDR3 DNA reads TGTGCCAGCAGCTTTCCAGGTCTAAACAATGAGCAGTTCTTC.

V is TRBV4-1 and J is TRBJ2-7; 12 nucleotides align to TRBD1. CDR3 length: 18 amino acids. Germline V gene data show CDR1 as MGHRA and CDR2 as YSYEKL. J lost 1 base, V lost 0 bases, and 7 bases had no gene match. The CDR3 coding sequence is TGCGCCAGCAGCCAAGATTTTGGGACAGGGGGCTGGTCCTACGAGCAGTACTTC. This translates into CASSQDFGTGGWSYEQYF.

The chain joins TRBV19 to TRBJ2-2; the D gene is possibly TRBD2 (5 bases). Trimming stripped 7 bases from V and 6 bases from J, with 15 bases between. This CDR3 has 14 residues. Looked up from germline, CDR1 is LNHDA and CDR2 is SQIVND (reference sequence). The DNA of the CDR3 is TGTGCCAGTATCCCACCTAGCCCCGCCGGGGAGCTGTTTTTT. Protein: CASIPPSPAGELFF.

This clone was observed a single time. The genes are TRBV5-1 and TRBJ1-5; no clear D gene. Germline loops: CDR1 SGHRS, CDR2 YFSETQ. The V and J ends lost 6 bases and 4 bases respectively, with 14 bases between them. CDR3 size: 14 residues. This chain's CDR3 is CASTTAPGNQPQHF. CDR3 nucleotide sequence: TGCGCCAGCACAACAGCTCCGGGAAATCAGCCCCAGCATTTT.

The DNA for the CDR3 is TGTGCCAGCAGCTTAATAGGGGGGGACCTCACCGCTGAAGCTTTCTTT. The encoded protein is CASSLIGGDLTAEAFF. The rearrangement links TRBV7-2 to TRBJ1-1; a weak D match, TRBD1 (6 bases). The V end lost 2 bases, the J end lost 6 bases, and 19 bases lay between the germline ends. This CDR3 contains 16 residues. Germline-derived CDR1 and CDR2 are SGHTA and FQGNSA.

In its sample, this clone was seen once. This chain uses TRBV7-2 with TRBJ2-3; D perhaps matches TRBD1 (5 bases). Deletions cut 2 bases from V and 5 bases from J, with 5 bases between. The CDR3 contains 12 residues. CDR1 is SGHTA and CDR2 is FQGNSA in the germline V gene. CDR3 in amino acids: CASSLQGDTQYF. The CDR3 coding sequence is TGTGCCAGCAGCTTACAGGGAGATACGCAGTATTTT. The complete variable domain, with remaining parts taken from reference TRBV7-2 and TRBJ2-3, reads GAGVSQSPSNKVTEKGKDVELRCDPISGHTALYWYRQSLGQGLEFLIYFQGNSAPDKSGLPSDRFSAERTGGSVSTLTIQRTQQEDSAVYLCASSLQGDTQYFGPGTRLTVL.

This rearrangement joins TRBV19 to TRBJ2-3; D is ambiguous. The CDR3 loop spans 11 amino acids. Trimming shortened V by 8 bases and J by 3 bases, and 6 bases separated the two germline ends. Germline V gene sequence: CDR1 LNHDA, CDR2 SQIVND (reference sequence). The CDR3 reads CASRETDTQYF. CDR3 nucleotides: TGTGCCAGTCGCGAAACAGATACGCAGTATTTT.

The chain recombines TRBV5-4 with TRBJ1-3; the D is unclear. Trimming pared 4 bases from V and 0 bases from J, leaving 11 bases between. From germline, CDR1 is SGHNT and CDR2 YYREEE (reference sequence). This CDR3 is 15 amino acids long. The CDR3 loop is CASSITGFSGNTIYF. CDR3 sequence (DNA): TGTGCCAGCAGCATAACCGGGTTCTCTGGAAACACCATATATTTT. The entire variable domain, with the rest obtained from reference TRBV5-4 and TRBJ1-3, is as follows: ETGVTQSPTHLIKTRGQQVTLRCSSQSGHNTVSWYQQALGQGPQFIFQYYREEENGRGNFPPRFSGLQFPNYSSELNVNALELDDSALYLCASSITGFSGNTIYFGEGSWLTVV.

The rearrangement joins TRBV7-2 to TRBJ2-7; 7 bases map to TRBD2. The CDR3 runs to 14 residues. The ends lost 5 bases at V and 4 bases at J; junction bases unmatched: 8. Germline V gives CDR1 SGHTA, CDR2 FQGNSA. The CDR3 DNA reads TGTGCCAGCAGCGGCTCTAGCGGAAGGTACGAGCAGTACTTC. Its protein product is CASSGSSGRYEQYF.

The rearrangement links TRBV18 to TRBJ2-2; 12 bases fit TRBD2. CDR1 and CDR2 (germline): KGHSH, LQKENI. The length of the CDR3 is 17 residues. The V segment lost 0 bases and the J segment 7 bases; nucleotides outside the gene matches: 6. Here the CDR3 DNA reads TGTGCCAGCTCACCACCGCTAGCGGGAGGGCCCAGCGGGGAGCTGTTTTTT. Translating gives CASSPPLAGGPSGELFF.

The chain uses TRBV11-1 and TRBJ2-7, with TRBD1 matching 9 bases. Per germline, CDR1 SGHAT and CDR2 FQDESV (reference sequence). V gave up 5 bases and J gave up 1 base; unmatched junction bases: 3. The CDR3 contains 14 residues. The chain's CDR3 is CASSRQGGSYEQYF. In DNA, the CDR3 is TGTGCCAGCAGCAGACAGGGGGGTTCCTACGAGCAGTACTTC.

The chain recombines TRBV10-1 with TRBJ1-1, with D unclear. V was pared by 2 bases and J by 1 base, with 5 bases between. The length of the CDR3 is 13 residues. Germline-derived CDR1 and CDR2 are WNHNN and SYGVQD (reference sequence). The CDR3 loop reads CASSEAENTEAFF. For the CDR3, the DNA is TGCGCCAGCAGTGAGGCAGAGAACACTGAAGCTTTCTTT.

The rearrangement links TRBV30 to TRBJ2-3; 11 nucleotides agree with TRBD1. Germline V gives CDR1 GTSNPN, CDR2 SVGIG (reference sequence). The trim removed 7 bases at V and 2 bases at J, leaving 14 bases unmatched. The CDR3 length is 17 residues. This chain's CDR3 is CALIGQGARLTTDTQYF. In nucleotides, the CDR3 is TGTGCCTTGATCGGACAGGGGGCGAGGTTAACCACAGATACGCAGTATTTT.

The V call is TRBV27, the J call TRBJ1-1; tentatively, D is TRBD1 (6 bases). The CDR3 contains 14 residues. Germline CDR1 and CDR2: MNHEY and SMNVEV (reference sequence). V dropped 6 bases and J dropped 4 bases, with 15 bases sitting between them. The CDR3 region has the DNA TGTGCCAGCAGCCCCGGGGCAGGGGTCACTGAAGCTTTCTTT. It codes for CASSPGAGVTEAFF.

This chain links TRBV6-5 with TRBJ2-7; 11 nucleotides align to TRBD2. Germline CDR1 MNHEY, CDR2 SVGAGI. V trimming: 6 bases; J trimming: 2 bases; junction bases outside the gene matches: 3. CDR3 length equals 14 residues. CDR3 nucleotide sequence: TGTGCCAGCAGGCGGGGACTAGCGGCCTACGAGCAGTACTTC. Protein: CASRRGLAAYEQYF.

The chain employs TRBV5-1 and TRBJ1-5; TRBD1 matches at 7 bases. This CDR3 spans 13 amino acids. The V segment lost 1 base and the J segment 5 bases; nucleotides outside the gene matches: 0. Germline CDR1 and CDR2: SGHRS and YFSETQ. The CDR3 DNA follows: TGCGCCAGCAGCTTGACAGGGGATCAGCCCCAGCATTTT. It specifies CASSLTGDQPQHF. The full variable domain, its missing parts supplied by reference TRBV5-1 and TRBJ1-5, is KAGVTQTPRYLIKTRGQQVTLSCSPISGHRSVSWYQQTPGQGLQFLFEYFSETQRNKGNFPGRFSGRQFSNSRSEMNVSTLELGDSALYLCASSLTGDQPQHFGDGTRLSIL.

CDR3: CASSEMYGGKANEQFF. The CDR3 DNA reads as TGTGCCAGCAGTGAAATGTATGGAGGAAAAGCCAATGAGCAGTTCTTC. The V gene is TRBV25-1, the J gene TRBJ2-1; maybe TRBD2 (5 bases). This CDR3 has 16 amino acids. The V gene's germline CDR1 is MGHDK and CDR2 SYGVNS. Trimming removed 2 bases from V and 6 bases from J, with 17 bases in between. The full variable domain, rest sourced from reference TRBV25-1 and TRBJ2-1, is EADIYQTPRYLVIGTGKKITLECSQTMGHDKMYWYQQDPGMELHLIHYSYGVNSTEKGDLSSESTVSRIRTEHFPLTLESARPSHTSQYLCASSEMYGGKANEQFFGPGTRLTVL.

The rearrangement uses TRBV6-5 and TRBJ1-2; D might be TRBD1 (5 bases). Germline loops: CDR1 MNHEY, CDR2 SVGAGI. Trimming left V 8 bases short and J 7 bases short, with 11 bases between. This CDR3 is 11 amino acids long. The CDR3 region has the DNA TGTGCCAGCGCCGGGACTGCTGGCTACACCTTC. This codes for CASAGTAGYTF.

The chain carries TRBV30 and TRBJ2-1; tentatively, D is TRBD2 (7 bases). The V gene lost 2 bases and the J gene lost 7 bases, with 24 bases spanning the gap. Per the germline V gene, CDR1 is GTSNPN and CDR2 is SVGIG (reference sequence). The CDR3 has 17 amino acids. CDR3 DNA sequence: TGTGCCTGGAGTTCCCTTAGGGGGGGTTTATTTAGGAATGAGCAGTTCTTC. This gives the protein CAWSSLRGGLFRNEQFF.

The V and J genes are TRBV30 and TRBJ1-1, with D unresolved. The ends were cut back, 3 bases at V and 1 base at J, with 6 bases in the middle. Germline lookup yields CDR1 GTSNPN and CDR2 SVGIG (reference sequence). The CDR3 runs 12 residues. The CDR3 DNA sequence: TGTGCCTGGAGCCCGGGGAACACTGAAGCTTTCTTT. Its translation: CAWSPGNTEAFF.